This T cell receptor (beta chain) was recovered during a study of T cell responses to AZD1222 COVID-19 vaccine. Whole-study findings and limits: Only a handful of people who got AZD1222 tested seropositive at baseline. Repertoire sampling occurred only after the peak T cell response. Clonal diversity may have been underestimated in mostly white British donors.

Profiled with immunoSEQ multiplex PCR; TCRdb holds only in-frame clones, not every one. The repertoire has approximately 90,000 clones, around nine tenths of them found once; the top ten carry about 13%. With V trimmed by 1 base and J by 3 bases, 4 bases remained unmatched. Germline values: CDR1 LGHNA, CDR2 YSLEER. This CDR3 contains 15 residues. Comment on this clone: What it recognizes is unknown.

The sample in question was peripheral blood, obtained on day 0 of AZD1222 vaccination. The TCR was taken from an adult in good health. This chain links TRBV4-3 with TRBJ2-7; TRBD2 matches 9 bases. CDR3 in amino acids: CASSQAASGIYEQYF. CDR3 sequence (DNA): TGCGCCAGCAGCCAAGCGGCTAGCGGGATCTACGAGCAGTACTTC.